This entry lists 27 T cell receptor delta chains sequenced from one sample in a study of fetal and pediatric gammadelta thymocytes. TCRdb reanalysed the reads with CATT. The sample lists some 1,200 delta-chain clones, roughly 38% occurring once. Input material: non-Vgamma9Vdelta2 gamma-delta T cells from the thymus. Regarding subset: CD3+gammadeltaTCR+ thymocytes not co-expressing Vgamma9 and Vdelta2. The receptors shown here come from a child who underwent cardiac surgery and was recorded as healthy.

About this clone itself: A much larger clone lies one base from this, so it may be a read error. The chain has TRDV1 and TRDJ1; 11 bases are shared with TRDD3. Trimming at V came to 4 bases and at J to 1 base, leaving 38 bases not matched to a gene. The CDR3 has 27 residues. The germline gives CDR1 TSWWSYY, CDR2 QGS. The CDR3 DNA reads TGTGCTCTTGGGGCCCATTCCTACGTGTCGTCGTTCGTAGGCCTTACTGGGGGATATGGAATCACCGATAAACTCATCTTT. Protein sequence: CALGAHSYVSSFVGLTGGYGITDKLIF.

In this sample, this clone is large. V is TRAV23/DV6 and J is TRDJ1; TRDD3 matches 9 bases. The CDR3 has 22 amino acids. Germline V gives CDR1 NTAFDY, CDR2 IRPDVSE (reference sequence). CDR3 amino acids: CAVGHPFLPSGGFRGYTDKLIF. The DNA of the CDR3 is TGTGCTGTCGGGCACCCGTTCCTACCCTCTGGGGGATTCAGAGGGTACACCGATAAACTCATCTTT.

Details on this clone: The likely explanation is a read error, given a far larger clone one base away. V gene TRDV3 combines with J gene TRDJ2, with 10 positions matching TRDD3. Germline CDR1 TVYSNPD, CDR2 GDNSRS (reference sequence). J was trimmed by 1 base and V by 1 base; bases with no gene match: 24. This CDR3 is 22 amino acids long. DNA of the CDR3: TGTGCCTTTAACCCTTCCCCCCACTGGGGGATTAAGGCACATAGTTTGACAGCACAACTCTTCTTT. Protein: CAFNPSPHWGIKAHSLTAQLFF.

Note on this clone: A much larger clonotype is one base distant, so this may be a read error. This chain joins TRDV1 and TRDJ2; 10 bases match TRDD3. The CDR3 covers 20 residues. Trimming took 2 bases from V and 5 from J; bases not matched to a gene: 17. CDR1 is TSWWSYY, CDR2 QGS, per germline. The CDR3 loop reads CALGEKSYVGVLGDTAQLFF. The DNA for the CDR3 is TGTGCTCTTGGGGAAAAGTCCTACGTGGGTGTACTGGGGGATACAGCACAACTCTTCTTT.

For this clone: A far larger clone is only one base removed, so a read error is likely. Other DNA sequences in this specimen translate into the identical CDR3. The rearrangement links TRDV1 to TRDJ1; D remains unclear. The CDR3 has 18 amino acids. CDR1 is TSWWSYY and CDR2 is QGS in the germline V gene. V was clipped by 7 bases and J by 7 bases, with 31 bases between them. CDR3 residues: CALEIYEGLGHSRFKLIF. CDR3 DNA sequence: TGTGCTCTTGAAATTTACGAGGGGTTGGGTCACTCGCGATTTAAACTCATCTTT.

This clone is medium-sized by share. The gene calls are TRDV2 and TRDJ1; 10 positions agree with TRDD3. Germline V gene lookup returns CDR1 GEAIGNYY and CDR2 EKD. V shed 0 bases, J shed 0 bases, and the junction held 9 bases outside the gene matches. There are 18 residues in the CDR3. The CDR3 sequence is CACDTPSTGGFNTDKLIF. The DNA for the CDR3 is TGTGCCTGTGACACCCCGAGTACTGGGGGATTCAACACCGATAAACTCATCTTT.

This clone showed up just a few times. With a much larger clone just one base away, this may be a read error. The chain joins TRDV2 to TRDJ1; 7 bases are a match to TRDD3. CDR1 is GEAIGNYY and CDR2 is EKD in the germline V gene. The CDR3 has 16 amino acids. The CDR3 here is CARDSCRGIPTDKLIF. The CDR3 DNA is TGTGCCCGTGACAGTTGTAGGGGGATCCCCACCGATAAACTCATCTTT.

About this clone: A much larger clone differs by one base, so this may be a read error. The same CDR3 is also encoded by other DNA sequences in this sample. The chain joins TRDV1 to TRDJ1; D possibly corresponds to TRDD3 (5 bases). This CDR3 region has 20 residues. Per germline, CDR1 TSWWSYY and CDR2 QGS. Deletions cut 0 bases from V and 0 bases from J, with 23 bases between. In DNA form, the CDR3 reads TGTGCTCTTGGGGAACTCCCCCCGCGGGGGCTCCCGCTGTACACCGATAAACTCATCTTT. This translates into CALGELPPRGLPLYTDKLIF.

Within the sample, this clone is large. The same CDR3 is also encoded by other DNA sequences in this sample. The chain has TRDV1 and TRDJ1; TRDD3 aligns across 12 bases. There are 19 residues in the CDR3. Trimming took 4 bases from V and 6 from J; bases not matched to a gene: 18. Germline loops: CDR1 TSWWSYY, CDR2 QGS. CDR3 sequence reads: CALGGFLQNPWGIRNKLIF. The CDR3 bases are TGTGCTCTTGGGGGCTTCCTACAAAACCCCTGGGGGATACGGAATAAACTCATCTTT.

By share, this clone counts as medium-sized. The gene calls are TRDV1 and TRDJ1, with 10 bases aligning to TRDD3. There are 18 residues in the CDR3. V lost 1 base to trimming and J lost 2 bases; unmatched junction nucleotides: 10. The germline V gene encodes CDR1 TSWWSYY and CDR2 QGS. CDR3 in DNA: TGTGCTCTTGGGGAACCCGACTGGGGGATCTCCCTTACCGATAAACTCATCTTT. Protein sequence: CALGEPDWGISLTDKLIF.

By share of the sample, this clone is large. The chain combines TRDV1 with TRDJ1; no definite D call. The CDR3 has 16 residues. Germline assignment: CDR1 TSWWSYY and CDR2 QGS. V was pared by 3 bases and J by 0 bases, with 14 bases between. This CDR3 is CALGDPPGLYTDKLIF. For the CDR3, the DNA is TGTGCTCTTGGGGATCCCCCCGGGCTGTACACCGATAAACTCATCTTT.

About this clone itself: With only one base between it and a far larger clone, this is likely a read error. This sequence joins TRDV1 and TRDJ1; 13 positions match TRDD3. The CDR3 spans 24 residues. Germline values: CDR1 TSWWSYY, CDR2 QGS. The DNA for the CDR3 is TGTGCTCTTGGGAAGCGGCCTTCCTACGCCCTATACTGGGGGATACGATCCGACACCGTTAAACTCATCTTT. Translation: CALGKRPSYALYWGIRSDTVKLIF.

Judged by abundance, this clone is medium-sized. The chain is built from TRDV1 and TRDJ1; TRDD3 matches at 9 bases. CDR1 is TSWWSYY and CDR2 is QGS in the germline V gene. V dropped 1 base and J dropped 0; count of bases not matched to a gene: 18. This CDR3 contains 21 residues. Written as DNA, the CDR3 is TGTGCTCTTGGGGAACCACCTATTCGGGATGTACTGGGGGAGTACACCGATAAACTCATCTTT. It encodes CALGEPPIRDVLGEYTDKLIF.

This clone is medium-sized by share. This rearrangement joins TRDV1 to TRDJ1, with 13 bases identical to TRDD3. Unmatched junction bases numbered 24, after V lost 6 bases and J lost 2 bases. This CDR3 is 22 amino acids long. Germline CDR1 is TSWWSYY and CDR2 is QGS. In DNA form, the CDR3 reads TGTGCTCTTGGCGGTCTTCCCGCGGTCAAGTACTGGGGGATACGCTTGACCGATAAACTCATCTTT. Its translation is CALGGLPAVKYWGIRLTDKLIF.

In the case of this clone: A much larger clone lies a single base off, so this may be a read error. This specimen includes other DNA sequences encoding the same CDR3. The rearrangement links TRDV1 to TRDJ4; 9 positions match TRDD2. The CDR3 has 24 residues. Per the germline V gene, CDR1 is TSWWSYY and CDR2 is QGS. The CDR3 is CALGDWPSYVKLRTGIDGDRPLIF. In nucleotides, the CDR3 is TGTGCTCTTGGGGATTGGCCTTCCTACGTGAAACTACGCACGGGGATAGATGGGGACAGACCCCTAATCTTT.

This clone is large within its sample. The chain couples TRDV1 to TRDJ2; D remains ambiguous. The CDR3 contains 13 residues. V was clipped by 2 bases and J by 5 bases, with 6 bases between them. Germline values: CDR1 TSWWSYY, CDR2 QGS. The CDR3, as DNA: TGTGCTCTTGGGGAAGGTCCAACAGCACAACTCTTCTTT. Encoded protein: CALGEGPTAQLFF.

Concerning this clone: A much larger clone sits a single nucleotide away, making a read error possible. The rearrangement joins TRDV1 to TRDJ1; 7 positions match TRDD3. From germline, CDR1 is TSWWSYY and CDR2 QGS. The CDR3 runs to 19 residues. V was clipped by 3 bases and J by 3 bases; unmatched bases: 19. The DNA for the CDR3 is TGTGCTCTTGGGGATCGTTGGCGGTACTGGGGCCCGGGGCCCGATAAACTCATCTTT. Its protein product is CALGDRWRYWGPGPDKLIF.

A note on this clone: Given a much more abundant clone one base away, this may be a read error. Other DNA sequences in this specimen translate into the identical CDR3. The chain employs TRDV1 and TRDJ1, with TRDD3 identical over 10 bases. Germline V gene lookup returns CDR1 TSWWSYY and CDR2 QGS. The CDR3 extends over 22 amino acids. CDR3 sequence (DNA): TGTGCCCTTGGGGAGTTACAGCTTCGGTGGGGGATACCCGCTGCCTACACCGATAAACTCATCTTT. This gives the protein CALGELQLRWGIPAAYTDKLIF.

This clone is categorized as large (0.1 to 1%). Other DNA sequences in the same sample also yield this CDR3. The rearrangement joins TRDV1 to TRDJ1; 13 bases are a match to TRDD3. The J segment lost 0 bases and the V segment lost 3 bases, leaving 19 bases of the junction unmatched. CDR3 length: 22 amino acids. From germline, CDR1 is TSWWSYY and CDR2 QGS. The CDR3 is CALGDPTQYWGIRRGYTDKLIF. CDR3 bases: TGTGCTCTTGGGGACCCTACCCAGTACTGGGGGATACGTAGGGGGTACACCGATAAACTCATCTTT.

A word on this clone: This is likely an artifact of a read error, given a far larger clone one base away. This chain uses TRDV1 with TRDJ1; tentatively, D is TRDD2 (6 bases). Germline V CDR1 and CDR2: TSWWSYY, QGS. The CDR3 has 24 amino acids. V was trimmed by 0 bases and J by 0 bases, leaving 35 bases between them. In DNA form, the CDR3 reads TGTGCTCTTGGGGAACTAAAGTCCCTTCCAGCCATCTTGTTACGTAAATTGTACACCGATAAACTCATCTTT. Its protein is CALGELKSLPAILLRKLYTDKLIF.

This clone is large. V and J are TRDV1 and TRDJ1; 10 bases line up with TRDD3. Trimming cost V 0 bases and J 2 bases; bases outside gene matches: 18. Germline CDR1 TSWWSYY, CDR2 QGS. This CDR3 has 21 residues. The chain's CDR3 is CALGELGFLPRGIRVTDKLIF. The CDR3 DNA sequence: TGTGCTCTTGGGGAACTCGGCTTCCTCCCCCGGGGGATACGAGTAACCGATAAACTCATCTTT.

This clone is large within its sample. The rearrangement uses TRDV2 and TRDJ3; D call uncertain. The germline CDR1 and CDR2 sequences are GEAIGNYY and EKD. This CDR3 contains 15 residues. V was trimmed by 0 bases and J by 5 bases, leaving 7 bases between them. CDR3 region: CACDTGPRDTRQMFF. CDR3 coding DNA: TGTGCCTGTGACACCGGTCCGCGGGACACCCGACAGATGTTTTTC.

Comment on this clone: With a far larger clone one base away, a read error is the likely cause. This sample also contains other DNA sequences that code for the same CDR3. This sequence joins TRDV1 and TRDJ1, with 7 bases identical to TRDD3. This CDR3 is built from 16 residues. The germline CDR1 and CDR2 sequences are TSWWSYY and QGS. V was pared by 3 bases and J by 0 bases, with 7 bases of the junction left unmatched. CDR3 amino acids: CALGEGTWGYTDKLIF. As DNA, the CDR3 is TGTGCTCTTGGGGAGGGGACCTGGGGGTACACCGATAAACTCATCTTT.

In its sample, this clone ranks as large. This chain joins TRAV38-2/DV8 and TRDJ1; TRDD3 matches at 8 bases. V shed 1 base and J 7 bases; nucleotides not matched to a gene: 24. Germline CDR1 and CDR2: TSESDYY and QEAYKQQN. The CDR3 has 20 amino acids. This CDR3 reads CAYRSTDSPQLYGDTGKLIF. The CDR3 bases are TGTGCTTATAGGAGCACCGACTCTCCCCAGTTATATGGGGATACTGGTAAACTCATCTTT.

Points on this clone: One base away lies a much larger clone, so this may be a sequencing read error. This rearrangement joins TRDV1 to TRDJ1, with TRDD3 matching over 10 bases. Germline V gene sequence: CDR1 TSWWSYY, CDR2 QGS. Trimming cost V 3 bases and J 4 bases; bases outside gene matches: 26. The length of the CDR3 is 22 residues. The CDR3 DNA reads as TGTGCTCTTGGGGAGTTACAGCTTCGGTGGGGGATACCCGCTGCCTACATCGATAAACTCATCTTT. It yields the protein CALGELQLRWGIPAAYIDKLIF.

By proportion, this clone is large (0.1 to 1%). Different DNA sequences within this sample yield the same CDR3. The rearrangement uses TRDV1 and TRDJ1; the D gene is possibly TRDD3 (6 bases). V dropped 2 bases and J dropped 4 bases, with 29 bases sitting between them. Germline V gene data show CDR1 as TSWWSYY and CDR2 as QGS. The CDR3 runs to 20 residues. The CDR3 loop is CALGEGLSGDPSEYYDKLIF. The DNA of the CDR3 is TGTGCTCTTGGGGAAGGTCTTTCTGGGGACCCCTCGGAGTACTACGATAAACTCATCTTT.

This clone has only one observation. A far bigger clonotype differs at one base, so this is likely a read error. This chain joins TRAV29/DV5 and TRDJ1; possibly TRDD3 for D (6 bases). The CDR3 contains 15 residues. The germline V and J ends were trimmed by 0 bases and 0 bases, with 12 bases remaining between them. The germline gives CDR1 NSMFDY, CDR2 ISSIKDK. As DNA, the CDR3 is TGTGCAGCAAGCGTAGAGGGGGGAGACACCGATAAACTCATCTTT. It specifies CAASVEGGDTDKLIF.